This T cell receptor (beta chain) stems from a study of T cells in Graves' hyperthyroidism and ophthalmopathy. Study conclusions and caveats: A median approximately 6.8 months before onset, the model predicted ophthalmopathy.

Trimming shortened V by 6 bases and J by 2 bases, and 14 bases separated the two germline ends. Germline loops: CDR1 DFQATT, CDR2 SNEGSKA (reference sequence). CDR3 length equals 14 residues. As for this clonotype: Its antigen is unknown.

From RNA transcripts, TCR beta CDR3 regions were amplified. HTBI primers were used for first-round RT-PCR of the TCR CDR3. TCRdb analysed the multiplex PCR reads with MiXCR anew, one entry per CDR3 protein. The table lists around 350,000 distinct CDR3 sequences, roughly 15% of them singletons. The specimen sequenced was blood. This rearrangement joins TRBV20-1 to TRBJ2-1; D is unclear. This sequence was found in a young woman with Graves' ophthalmopathy. DNA of the CDR3: TGCAGTGCCGCCCTTCGGCCGGCCTACAATGAGCAGTTCTTC. Residues: CSAALRPAYNEQFF.